The 15 T cell receptor beta chains below all came from one sample that was sequenced in a study of glioma-infiltrating T cells. Using RNA template, CDR3s of TCR alpha and beta were amplified with iRepertoire arm-PCR. Via MiXCR, TCRdb re-called the multiplex PCR reads, giving one row per CDR3 protein. The data hold a few thousand distinct CDR3 sequences, with more than 25% observed a single time. Specimen: glioma tissue, nonneoplastic brain tissue, or PBMCs (not recorded which). Source of these receptors: a human donor with low-grade glioma or glioblastoma, undergoing nonglioma brain surgery, or in good health (not recorded which).

The rearrangement links TRBV20-1 to TRBJ1-3; D uncertain. The CDR3 totals 14 residues. Germline V gene sequence: CDR1 DFQATT, CDR2 SNEGSKA (reference sequence). V was pared by 0 bases and J by 4 bases, with 10 bases between. The CDR3 coding sequence is TGCAGTGCTAGAGATAAGACGGGAGGAAACACCATATATTTT. Residues: CSARDKTGGNTIYF.

This CDR3 reads CSAIVRGGASETQYF. The CDR3 bases are TGCAGTGCTATCGTTCGCGGGGGGGCGTCTGAGACCCAGTACTTC. J is TRBJ2-5 and V is TRBV20-1; 9 bases are shared with TRBD2. The CDR3 is 15 amino acids. V was clipped by 4 bases and J by 5 bases; unmatched bases: 11. Germline V gives CDR1 DFQATT, CDR2 SNEGSKA (reference sequence).

This clonotype was counted a few times. This chain uses TRBV29-1 with TRBJ2-7; possible D gene TRBD1, 6 bases. Germline CDR1 is SQVTM and CDR2 is ANQGSEA. V was cut by 7 bases and J by 2 bases, with 12 bases left in between. The CDR3 length is 12 residues. Here the CDR3 DNA reads TGCAGCGGGGGGCGACAGGCCTACGAGCAGTACTTC. It encodes CSGGRQAYEQYF.

Note on this clonotype: At one end the junction does not follow the germline gene, possibly because of a read error. V gene TRBV27 combines with J gene TRBJ1-1; TRBD1 might be the D (6 bases). The CDR3 totals 15 residues. Germline lookup yields CDR1 MNHEY and CDR2 SMNVEV (reference sequence). The CDR3 here is CVSSLQGSKTTEAFF. CDR3 bases: TGTGTCAGCAGTTTACAGGGTTCCAAAACAACTGAAGCTTTCTTT.

By share, this clonotype ranks as medium-sized. This chain links TRBV14 with TRBJ2-3; no clear D. Trimming removed 0 bases at V and 2 bases at J, with 6 bases between. The CDR3 sequence is 14 residues long. Per germline, CDR1 SGHDN and CDR2 FVKESK. Here the CDR3 DNA reads TGTGCCAGCAGCCAAGAGCTAACCACAGATACGCAGTATTTT. Translation: CASSQELTTDTQYF.

Only one count was recorded for this clonotype. The chain joins TRBV14 to TRBJ2-3, with TRBD2 identical over 10 bases. The J segment lost 2 bases and the V segment lost 0 bases, leaving 2 bases of the junction unmatched. There are 16 residues in the CDR3. Germline V CDR1 and CDR2: SGHDN, FVKESK. The CDR3 is CASSQDSGGFTDTQYF. The DNA of the CDR3 is TGTGCCAGCAGCCAAGATAGCGGGGGGTTCACAGATACGCAGTATTTT.

By proportion, this clonotype is large. Here the CDR3 DNA reads TGTGCCAGCAAACCTAGCGAAGACAATGAGCAGTTCTTC. Translation gives CASKPSEDNEQFF. The chain recombines TRBV27 with TRBJ2-1; a weak D match, TRBD2 (6 bases). Per the germline V gene, CDR1 is MNHEY and CDR2 is SMNVEV (reference sequence). V gave up 7 bases and J gave up 5 bases, with 12 bases separating them. The CDR3 spans 13 residues.

Relative to its sample, this clonotype is medium-sized. The chain carries TRBV18 and TRBJ2-5; tentative D call: TRBD2 (5 bases). CDR3 length equals 16 residues. Germline lookup yields CDR1 KGHSH and CDR2 LQKENI. Trimming removed 3 bases from V and 5 bases from J, with 19 bases in between. DNA of the CDR3: TGTGCCAGCTCACCCCTCCCAGGACGGGGAAAGGAGACCCAGTACTTC. This translates into CASSPLPGRGKETQYF.

This clonotype is termed medium-sized. This sequence joins TRBV11-3 and TRBJ2-3; possible D gene TRBD2, 6 bases. Germline CDR1 and CDR2: SGHNT and YENEEA. V was cut by 5 bases and J by 0 bases, with 12 bases left in between. The CDR3 totals 15 residues. CDR3 bases: TGTGCCAGCAGCATGGGGACTTCTAGCACAGATACGCAGTATTTT. This codes for CASSMGTSSTDTQYF.

By proportion, this clonotype is medium-sized. V and J are TRBV15 and TRBJ2-7, with D unresolved. Germline V gene sequence: CDR1 LNHNV, CDR2 YYDKDF (reference sequence). The CDR3 runs 16 residues. The CDR3 sequence: CATSRDFSRTTAEFSV. CDR3 DNA: TGTGCCACCAGCAGAGATTTCTCGAGAACCACCGCTGAGTTTTCGGTC.

This clonotype was picked up many times. This chain links TRBV12-3 or TRBV12-4 with TRBJ1-5; D gene uncertain. The V end lost 3 bases, the J end lost 1 base, and 4 bases lay between the germline ends. This CDR3 has 13 amino acids. The CDR3 here is CASSFDSNQPQHF. Written as DNA, the CDR3 is TGTGCCAGCAGTTTCGACAGCAATCAGCCCCAGCATTTT.

This clonotype rates as medium-sized. The chain carries TRBV20-1 and TRBJ2-1; D is unclear. V lost 3 bases and J 9 bases, leaving 9 bases between the germline ends. Germline values: CDR1 DFQATT, CDR2 SNEGSKA (reference sequence). The CDR3 spans 11 residues. This chain's CDR3 is CSARASFEQFF. Here the CDR3 DNA reads TGCAGTGCTAGGGCCAGCTTTGAGCAGTTCTTC.

This clonotype is classed as medium-sized (0.01 to 0.1%). The rearrangement links TRBV20-1 to TRBJ2-7; 9 bases line up with TRBD1. CDR1 DFQATT and CDR2 SNEGSKA come from the germline V gene (reference sequence). After removal of 1 base from V and 4 bases from J, the junction contained 8 bases not matched to a gene. The CDR3 is 15 amino acids. The chain's CDR3 is CSARGPGQGRYEQYF. The CDR3 DNA is TGCAGTGCTAGAGGTCCGGGACAGGGCAGGTACGAGCAGTACTTC.

This clonotype was seen repeatedly, ten times or more. The chain links TRBV12-5 to TRBJ2-5; 8 bases are shared with TRBD2. The V gene end was trimmed by 6 bases and the J gene end by 5 bases; junction bases not matched to a gene: 11. The CDR3 runs to 15 residues. The germline gives CDR1 LGHNT, CDR2 FRNRAP. CDR3 nucleotides: TGTGCTAGTGGGATAAACGGGGGGGCCATTGAGACCCAGTACTTC. Its protein is CASGINGGAIETQYF. Together with reference TRBV12-5 and TRBJ2-5, the CDR3 gives the full variable domain: DARVTQTPRHKVTEMGQEVTMRCQPILGHNTVFWYRQTMMQGLELLAYFRNRAPLDDSGMPKDRFSAEMPDATLATLKIQPSEPRDSAVYFCASGINGGAIETQYFGPGTRLLVL.

Comment on this clonotype: Sequence at one end of the junction differs from germline and may be a read error. CDR3 DNA sequence: TGTGCCACCCTATCACGCGGTAGCAATGAGCCCCAGCATTTT. This sequence encodes CATLSRGSNEPQHF. This rearrangement joins TRBV19 to TRBJ1-5; no definite D call. In germline, CDR1 is LNHDA, CDR2 SQIVND (reference sequence). This CDR3 comprises 14 residues.